The 12 T cell receptor beta chains presented below share a single source sample, sequenced in a study of PD-1 blockade in classical Hodgkin lymphoma. Stated time point: cycle 4 day 1 (C4D1), after 6 weeks of nivolumab. Every patient experienced relapse after autologous stem cell transplantation, and brentuximab vedotin exposure varied. Produced via immunoSEQ multiplex PCR; TCRdb's table is partial and in-frame only. The repertoire holds roughly 86,000 clones, with around 80% as singletons. Sequencing used peripheral blood mononuclear cells (PBMCs), obtained before the fourth cycle of nivolumab. The receptors were sampled from a human donor with classical Hodgkin lymphoma.

This chain connects TRBV10-1 to TRBJ1-5; no definite D call. The V and J ends lost 2 bases and 3 bases respectively, with 5 bases between them. This CDR3 comprises 13 residues. In germline, CDR1 is WNHNN, CDR2 SYGVQD (reference sequence). This CDR3 reads CASSEALNQPQHF. The CDR3 DNA sequence: TGCGCCAGCAGTGAGGCACTCAATCAGCCCCAGCATTTT.

The V and J genes are TRBV27 and TRBJ1-2, with D tentatively TRBD1 (5 bases). V was pared by 8 bases and J by 4 bases, with 14 bases between. The germline gives CDR1 MNHEY, CDR2 SMNVEV (reference sequence). The CDR3 extends over 13 amino acids. The CDR3 here is CASGSGTVYGYTF. The CDR3 DNA follows: TGTGCCAGCGGCTCCGGGACGGTCTATGGCTACACCTTC.

With regard to this clone: Germline and junction disagree at one end, which may indicate a read error. J is TRBJ1-5 and V is TRBV27; a weak D match, TRBD1 (6 bases). CDR1 is MNHEY and CDR2 is SMNVEV in the germline V gene (reference sequence). The CDR3 is 12 residues long. CDR3 amino acids: CASTLGGQPQHF. The CDR3 bases are TGTGCCAGCACTTTAGGGGGTCAGCCCCAGCATTTT.

V and J are TRBV7-6 and TRBJ1-5; D ambiguous. The length of the CDR3 is 13 residues. V lost 0 bases and J lost 6, with 6 bases in between. In germline, CDR1 is SGHVS, CDR2 FNYEAQ. CDR3: CASSLANGQPQHF. As DNA, the CDR3 is TGTGCCAGCAGCTTAGCAAACGGTCAGCCCCAGCATTTT. Supplemented by reference TRBV7-6 and TRBJ1-5, the full variable domain reads GAGVSQSPRYKVTKRGQDVALRCDPISGHVSLYWYRQALGQGPEFLTYFNYEAQQDKSGLPNDRFSAERPEGSISTLTIQRTEQRDSAMYRCASSLANGQPQHFGDGTRLSIL.

The chain recombines TRBV6-6 with TRBJ2-2, with D tentatively TRBD1 (6 bases). This CDR3 is 15 amino acids long. V was shortened by 0 bases and J by 4 bases, with 9 bases between the two germline ends. Germline assignment: CDR1 MNHNY and CDR2 SVGAGI (reference sequence). CDR3 coding DNA: TGTGCCAGCAGTTACTCTACAGGGCCCACCGGGGAGCTGTTTTTT. Translating it yields CASSYSTGPTGELFF.

This chain joins TRBV6-4 and TRBJ2-1; 7 bases match TRBD2. J was trimmed by 9 bases and V by 3 bases; bases with no gene match: 5. The CDR3 length is 13 residues. Germline CDR1 MRHNA, CDR2 SNTAGT. DNA of the CDR3: TGTGCCAGCAGTGAGGTGGCTAGCGGTGAGCAGTTCTTC. Translating it yields CASSEVASGEQFF.

Here the CDR3 DNA reads TGTGCCAGCAGTCGGTCTTCAGGGGAGAGTGAAAAACTGTTTTTT. The encoded protein is CASSRSSGESEKLFF. The chain links TRBV28 to TRBJ1-4; D perhaps matches TRBD1 (6 bases). This CDR3 region has 15 residues. The V end lost 5 bases, the J end lost 7 bases, and 17 bases lay between the germline ends. Germline CDR1 is MDHEN and CDR2 is SYDVKM.

The J gene is TRBJ1-5, the V gene TRBV30; D gene ambiguous. Trimming pared 2 bases from V and 1 base from J, leaving 12 bases between. This CDR3 comprises 15 residues. Looked up from germline, CDR1 is GTSNPN and CDR2 is SVGIG (reference sequence). In nucleotides, the CDR3 is TGTGCCTGGAGTCTCGGGGAATGGAGCAATCAGCCCCAGCATTTT. As protein: CAWSLGEWSNQPQHF.

This clone was recorded only once. The rearrangement joins TRBV30 to TRBJ2-1, with D maybe TRBD2 (6 bases). The CDR3 is made up of 15 amino acids. Trimming took off 6 bases at V and 6 bases at J, with 21 bases between the two ends. Germline-derived CDR1 and CDR2 are GTSNPN and SVGIG (reference sequence). The CDR3 DNA reads as TGTGCCTGCCCCCGCCGCGGGGAGGTCGGCAATGAGCAGTTCTTC. Translated, it gives CACPRRGEVGNEQFF.

The V call is TRBV19, the J call TRBJ2-7, with TRBD1 identical over 11 bases. Germline V gives CDR1 LNHDA, CDR2 SQIVND (reference sequence). CDR3 size: 14 residues. V shed 6 bases and J 4 bases; nucleotides not matched to a gene: 5. The CDR3 is CASRPRDRGYEQYF. CDR3 nucleotides: TGTGCCAGTAGACCTCGGGACAGGGGGTACGAGCAGTACTTC.

This clone was seen a handful of times. V usage is TRBV5-1 and J usage is TRBJ2-3; tentatively, D is TRBD2 (5 bases). The ends were cut back, 0 bases at V and 8 bases at J, with 7 bases in the middle. The CDR3 is made up of 12 amino acids. The germline CDR1 and CDR2 sequences are SGHRS and YFSETQ. DNA for the CDR3: TGCGCCAGCAGCTTGGATGAGGGTACGCAGTATTTT. Encoded protein: CASSLDEGTQYF.

V and J are TRBV5-1 and TRBJ2-7; 9 bases are shared with TRBD2. The CDR3 has 17 residues. V lost 0 bases to trimming and J lost 5 bases; unmatched junction nucleotides: 12. From germline, CDR1 is SGHRS and CDR2 YFSETQ. The CDR3 spells CASSLAGGRASSHEQYF. DNA for the CDR3: TGCGCCAGCAGCTTGGCCGGCGGGAGGGCCTCCAGCCACGAGCAGTACTTC.